The clone carrying this TCR beta chain has a handful of counts. These data are taken from a study of T cells in Graves' hyperthyroidism and ophthalmopathy. The CDR3 contains 13 residues. Germline CDR1 SGDLS, CDR2 YYNGEE. Trimming took off 3 bases at V and 6 bases at J, with 12 bases between the two ends. RNA transcripts served as the template for amplifying TCR beta CDR3 regions. The HTBI primer set was used in a first-round RT-PCR of the TCR CDR3. Using its own MiXCR run on the multiplex PCR reads, TCRdb lists one record per CDR3 protein. The repertoire holds 250,000 to 300,000 distinct CDR3 sequences, 13% to 15% seen once, with around 31% in the top ten.

The sequenced sample consisted of blood. This TCR was sampled from a woman aged 50 to 60 with Graves' hyperthyroidism that later progressed to Graves' ophthalmopathy. This chain links TRBV9 with TRBJ1-1; tentative D call: TRBD1 (5 bases). The CDR3 bases are TGTGCCAGCAGCGGACCAGGAGGGGCTGAAGCTTTCTTT. This gives the protein CASSGPGGAEAFF.